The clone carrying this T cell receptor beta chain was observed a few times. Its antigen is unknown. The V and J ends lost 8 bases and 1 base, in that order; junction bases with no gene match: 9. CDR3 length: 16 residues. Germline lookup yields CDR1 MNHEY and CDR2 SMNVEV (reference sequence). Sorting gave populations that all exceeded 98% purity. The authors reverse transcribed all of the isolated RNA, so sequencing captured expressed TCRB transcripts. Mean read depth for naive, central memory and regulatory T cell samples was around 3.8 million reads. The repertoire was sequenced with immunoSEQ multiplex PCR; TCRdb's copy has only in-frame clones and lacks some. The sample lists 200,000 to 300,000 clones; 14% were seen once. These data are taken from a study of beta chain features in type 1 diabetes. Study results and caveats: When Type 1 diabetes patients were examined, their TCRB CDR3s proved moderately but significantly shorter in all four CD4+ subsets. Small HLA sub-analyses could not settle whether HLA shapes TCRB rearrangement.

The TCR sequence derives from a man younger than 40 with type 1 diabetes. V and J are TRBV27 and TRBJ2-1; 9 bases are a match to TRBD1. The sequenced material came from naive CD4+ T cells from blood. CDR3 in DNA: TGTGCCAGCCGCCTGACGGGACAGGGTTCCTACAATGAGCAGTTCTTC. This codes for CASRLTGQGSYNEQFF.